This TCR beta chain emerged from a study of shared clonotypes between healthy human individuals. CD45RO-negative, CCR7-positively selected cells formed the naive CD8 fraction, excluding terminally differentiated effector memory CD45RA+ cells. How the authors handled the data: Junction-only sequences without quality scores were provided by ImmunoSEQ, so filtering was different. Profiling relied on immunoSEQ multiplex PCR, and the TCRdb table lists in-frame clones only, not all of them. The DNA gave D and trimming, while V, J and clone size come from that table. The table shows hundreds of thousands of clones, with 96% occurring only once. The ends were cut back, 3 bases at V and 2 bases at J, with 10 bases in the middle. CDR1 is SGHAT, CDR2 FQNNGV, per germline. The CDR3 has 14 residues.

The sample consisted of naive CD8+ T cells sorted from blood. The chain joins TRBV11-2 to TRBJ1-2; D uncertain. This TCR was sampled from a man aged 25 to 40 in good health. The CDR3 sequence is CASSFIGANYGYTF. In nucleotides, the CDR3 is TGTGCCAGCAGCTTTATAGGCGCCAACTATGGCTACACCTTC.